The 21 T cell receptor beta chains presented below share a single source sample, sequenced in a study of blood T cells in healthy people across ages. Primers used in a second PCR of about 6 to 11 cycles were a sample-barcoded 5' primer and a J-beta primer mix. TCRdb passed the 5' RACE reads through MiXCR, listing each CDR3 protein once. The sample consists of over a million distinct CDR3 sequences, 35% to 55% of them appearing once. Sequencing was done on a sample of blood. The receptors shown here come from a woman in her fifties or sixties in good health.

This clonotype is a singleton in its sample. V usage is TRBV29-1 and J usage is TRBJ1-2, with TRBD1 as a possible D gene (6 bases). CDR1 is SQVTM, CDR2 ANQGSEA, per germline. There are 12 residues in the CDR3. V gave up 3 bases and J gave up 6 bases, with 11 bases separating them. The CDR3, as DNA: TGCAGCGTTGATACAGGGATGAATGGCTACACCTTC. Amino acids: CSVDTGMNGYTF. Full variable domain (remainder filled in from reference TRBV29-1 and TRBJ1-2): SAVISQKPSRDICQRGTSLTIQCQVDSQVTMMFWYRQQPGQSLTLIATANQGSEATYESGFVIDKFPISRPNLTFSTLTVSNMSPEDSSIYLCSVDTGMNGYTFGSGTRLTVV.

This clonotype has just one count. V gene TRBV5-1 combines with J gene TRBJ1-2; TRBD1 aligns across 7 bases. This CDR3 is built from 15 residues. After removal of 3 bases from V and 4 bases from J, the junction contained 9 bases not matched to a gene. Germline V lookup: CDR1 SGHRS, CDR2 YFSETQ. The CDR3 sequence is CASSYTGATPYGYTF. The CDR3 region has the DNA TGCGCCAGCAGCTACACAGGGGCGACCCCCTATGGCTACACCTTC.

This clonotype has only a few counts. The chain recombines TRBV5-1 with TRBJ1-4; D gene uncertain. The germline V gene has CDR1 SGHRS and CDR2 YFSETQ. V was trimmed by 3 bases and J by 3 bases, leaving 9 bases between them. The CDR3 extends over 14 amino acids. The CDR3 bases are TGCGCCAGCAGCTCAATTGGGGCTAATGAAAAACTGTTTTTT. Amino acids: CASSSIGANEKLFF.

This clonotype has more than one count but fewer than ten. The rearrangement links TRBV13 to TRBJ2-1; D unresolved. Between the trimmed V and J ends, which lost 0 bases and 6 bases, there was a span of 9 bases. Germline V gene sequence: CDR1 PRHDT, CDR2 FYEKMQ (reference sequence). This CDR3 comprises 14 residues. Here the CDR3 reads CASSLGPRTNEQFF. For the CDR3, the DNA is TGTGCCAGCAGCTTAGGTCCTAGAACCAATGAGCAGTTCTTC. The full variable domain, rest sourced from reference TRBV13 and TRBJ2-1, is AAGVIQSPRHLIKEKRETATLKCYPIPRHDTVYWYQQGPGQDPQFLISFYEKMQSDKGSIPDRFSAQQFSDYHSELNMSSLELGDSALYFCASSLGPRTNEQFFGPGTRLTVL.

This sequence joins TRBV25-1 and TRBJ2-1; TRBD1 or TRBD2 may be the D gene (6 bases each). This CDR3 has 14 amino acids. Trimming stripped 4 bases from V and 9 bases from J, with 16 bases between. Germline V gene lookup returns CDR1 MGHDK and CDR2 SYGVNS. Written as DNA, the CDR3 is TGTGCCAGCAGTGGGGGGGCGGGTCAGGGTGAGCAGTTCTTC. This translates into CASSGGAGQGEQFF.

Concerning this clonotype: One base away lies a much larger clone, so this may be a sequencing read error. The V gene is TRBV29-1, the J gene TRBJ2-7; D is possibly TRBD2 (7 bases). The CDR3 runs to 11 residues. Germline assignment: CDR1 SQVTM and CDR2 ANQGSEA. In DNA form, the CDR3 reads TGCAACGCCCATGGGGGGGCCGAGCAGTACTTC. The encoded protein is CNAHGGAEQYF.

The chain links TRBV20-1 to TRBJ1-2, with 8 bases lining up with TRBD1. Per germline, CDR1 DFQATT and CDR2 SNEGSKA (reference sequence). The length of the CDR3 is 14 residues. J was trimmed by 6 bases and V by 1 base; bases with no gene match: 7. DNA for the CDR3: TGCAGTGCTAGAGTGATGACAGGGGTGGATGGCTACACCTTC. It encodes CSARVMTGVDGYTF.

This clonotype has a single count. The rearrangement uses TRBV20-1 and TRBJ2-3, with TRBD2 matching 11 bases. V lost 3 bases, J lost 6 bases, and 17 bases stayed unmatched. The CDR3 sequence is 18 residues long. Germline V gene data show CDR1 as DFQATT and CDR2 as SNEGSKA (reference sequence). The CDR3 DNA is TGCAGTGCTAGTCCCTATTTAGCGGGAGGGGACGACGTGGATACGCAGTATTTT. This translates into CSASPYLAGGDDVDTQYF.

The chain employs TRBV7-6 and TRBJ2-4, with TRBD1 as a possible D gene (6 bases). Judging by the DNA end, TRBJ2-7 fits better; the J call may be wrong. This CDR3 spans 19 amino acids. Germline loops: CDR1 SGHVS, CDR2 FNYEAQ. This CDR3 reads CASSLSWGQTGDRSYEQYF. CDR3 in DNA: TGTGCCAGCAGCCTGAGTTGGGGGCAAACAGGCGACCGATCTTACGAGCAGTACTTC.

This clonotype was seen more than once but under ten times. The rearrangement links TRBV12-3 or TRBV12-4 to TRBJ2-7, with D hard to call. This CDR3 comprises 12 residues. Trimming shortened V by 9 bases and J by 5 bases, and 14 bases separated the two germline ends. The CDR3 loop reads CASRALLHEQYF. The CDR3 DNA follows: TGTGCCAGTAGGGCCCTCTTGCACGAGCAGTACTTC.

The chain is built from TRBV6-7 and TRBJ2-4, with 10 nucleotides matching TRBD2. TRBV6-7 is sorted into the ORF group, with uncertain function. V dropped 0 bases and J dropped 1; count of bases not matched to a gene: 15. This CDR3 comprises 21 residues. CDR3 nucleotide sequence: TGTGCCAGCAGTTACTCGAAAGGGGTGAGCGGGAGGGCCGCGGCCAAAAACATTCAGTACTTC. Its translation: CASSYSKGVSGRAAAKNIQYF.

The gene calls are TRBV7-9 and TRBJ2-7; weak D call: TRBD1 (5 bases). This CDR3 contains 13 residues. Germline-derived CDR1 and CDR2 are SEHNR and FQNEAQ (reference sequence). The V and J ends lost 2 bases and 10 bases respectively, with 15 bases between them. The CDR3 DNA sequence: TGTGCCAGCAGCTTAACGACAGAAAAATCCCAGTACTTC. Amino acids: CASSLTTEKSQYF. Looking up the rest from reference TRBV7-9 and TRBJ2-7 gives the full variable domain: DTGVSQNPRHKITKRGQNVTFRCDPISEHNRLYWYRQTLGQGPEFLTYFQNEAQLEKSRLLSDRFSAERPKGSFSTLEIQRTEQGDSAMYLCASSLTTEKSQYFGPGTRLTVT.

The chain joins TRBV27 to TRBJ2-1; 14 bases line up with TRBD2. The CDR3 covers 17 residues. Germline V CDR1 and CDR2: MNHEY, SMNVEV (reference sequence). V lost 4 bases and J lost 7; bases outside the gene matches: 9. The CDR3 region is CASSSPRTSGRQNEQFF. The DNA for the CDR3 is TGTGCCAGCAGTTCCCCTCGGACTAGCGGGAGGCAAAATGAGCAGTTCTTC.

This chain uses TRBV20-1 with TRBJ2-5; D unclear. The J call could be wrong; TRBJ2-4 is a better fit for the DNA end. Germline V gene lookup returns CDR1 DFQATT and CDR2 SNEGSKA (reference sequence). This CDR3 contains 11 residues. The CDR3 region has the DNA TGCAGTGCCCTTCACTCGGACATTCAGTACTTC. Amino acids: CSALHSDIQYF.

J is TRBJ2-1 and V is TRBV20-1; D ambiguous. V lost 2 bases to trimming and J lost 4 bases, with 12 bases between them. The CDR3 sequence is 14 residues long. Germline V CDR1 and CDR2: DFQATT, SNEGSKA (reference sequence). CDR3 sequence: CSARNGLQYNEQFF. CDR3 nucleotides: TGCAGTGCTAGAAACGGGCTTCAATACAATGAGCAGTTCTTC.

This clonotype has just a few counts. The chain employs TRBV20-1 and TRBJ2-7; 8 nucleotides align to TRBD2. Trimming removed 3 bases from V and 2 bases from J; junction bases left unmatched: 6. CDR3 length: 14 amino acids. In germline, CDR1 is DFQATT, CDR2 SNEGSKA (reference sequence). The CDR3 sequence: CSASWLAGTYEQYF. Written as DNA, the CDR3 is TGCAGTGCTAGTTGGCTAGCGGGTACCTACGAGCAGTACTTC.

The rearrangement links TRBV2 to TRBJ1-4; D gene uncertain. Trimming pared 7 bases from V and 7 bases from J, leaving 13 bases between. Germline loops: CDR1 SNHLY, CDR2 FYNNEI. The CDR3 is 13 residues long. DNA for the CDR3: TGTGCCAGCATAAGCCCAGTTGTTGAAAAACTGTTTTTT. Translation gives CASISPVVEKLFF. Full variable domain (rest looked up from reference TRBV2 and TRBJ1-4): EPEVTQTPSHQVTQMGQEVILRCVPISNHLYFYWYRQILGQKVEFLVSFYNNEISEKSEIFDDQFSVERPDGSNFTLKIRSTKLEDSAMYFCASISPVVEKLFFGSGTQLSVL.

This chain connects TRBV7-2 to TRBJ2-7; 8 bases match TRBD1. Germline-derived CDR1 and CDR2 are SGHTA and FQGNSA. J was trimmed by 7 bases and V by 4 bases; bases with no gene match: 24. There are 19 residues in the CDR3. CDR3 nucleotide sequence: TGTGCCAGCAGCTGGAGGCTGGCCGGACAGGGCCACGCCGTCGATGAGCAGTACTTC. Translation: CASSWRLAGQGHAVDEQYF.

The rearrangement joins TRBV11-3 to TRBJ2-3, with unresolved D. The CDR3 length is 15 residues. V was clipped by 0 bases and J by 6 bases, with 13 bases between them. Germline V CDR1 and CDR2: SGHNT, YENEEA. CDR3 sequence: CASSLDGGQADTQYF. The CDR3 DNA follows: TGTGCCAGCAGCTTAGATGGTGGCCAGGCTGATACGCAGTATTTT.

This clonotype was observed a handful of times. Compared with germline, one end of the junction differs, possibly owing to a read error. For the CDR3, the DNA is TGTGCCAGCAGGTTAGGGACAGGGGGCTCCGGCGAGCAGTACTTC. This codes for CASRLGTGGSGEQYF. The chain links TRBV12-3 or TRBV12-4 to TRBJ2-7, with 12 bases matching TRBD1. The CDR3 has 15 residues.

The gene calls are TRBV29-1 and TRBJ2-3; D not resolved. This CDR3 contains 14 residues. The V end lost 6 bases, the J end lost 2 bases, and 15 bases lay between the germline ends. Germline V gene lookup returns CDR1 SQVTM and CDR2 ANQGSEA. In nucleotides, the CDR3 is TGCAGCGTCCCCCCGAAGCGATTCACAGATACGCAGTATTTT. Translation: CSVPPKRFTDTQYF.